Listed here are 19 T cell receptor beta chains from one sample, sequenced in a study of cytomegalovirus exposure and HLA in healthy donors. The study ran its PCR with 60 Vbeta and 13 Jbeta primers. Using immunoSEQ multiplex PCR, the repertoire was profiled, and TCRdb retains in-frame clones only, with some absent. Of around 100,000 clones in the sample, around 9.1% were seen once. The sample comprised PBMCs. These receptors came from a man in his forties or fifties in good health and CMV-seropositive.

V and J are TRBV5-4 and TRBJ2-1; 9 bases are a match to TRBD2. The CDR3 length is 16 residues. Looked up from germline, CDR1 is SGHNT and CDR2 is YYREEE (reference sequence). The J segment lost 7 bases and the V segment lost 0 bases, leaving 8 bases of the junction unmatched. In DNA form, the CDR3 reads TGTGCCAGCAGCTTGGTTAAAGCGGGAGGAGGAAATGAGCAGTTCTTC. This codes for CASSLVKAGGGNEQFF.

This clone has just a few counts. J is TRBJ2-7 and V is TRBV4-2; D is possibly TRBD2 (5 bases). V gave up 1 base and J gave up 2 bases, with 12 bases separating them. This CDR3 has 15 amino acids. Germline CDR1 is LGHNA and CDR2 is YNFKEQ. CDR3 region: CASSQGSGSAYEQYF. The DNA of the CDR3 is TGTGCCAGCAGCCAAGGCTCGGGGTCGGCCTACGAGCAGTACTTC.

The CDR3 DNA is TGTGCCAGCAGCCAGGAAACAGGGTATAGCAATCAGCCCCAGCATTTT. Its protein product is CASSQETGYSNQPQHF. This chain uses TRBV14 with TRBJ1-5; TRBD1 is a possible D gene (6 bases). Germline V gene data show CDR1 as SGHDN and CDR2 as FVKESK. The V gene lost 3 bases and the J gene lost 0 bases, with 12 bases spanning the gap. The CDR3 has 16 amino acids.

The chain combines TRBV29-1 with TRBJ1-4; 8 bases are shared with TRBD1. Germline V gives CDR1 SQVTM, CDR2 ANQGSEA. V shed 7 bases and J 4 bases; nucleotides not matched to a gene: 5. The CDR3 length is 13 residues. The CDR3 here is CSAGDRINEKLFF. In DNA form, the CDR3 reads TGCAGCGCCGGGGACAGGATTAATGAAAAACTGTTTTTT.

This clone was detected a few times. This chain uses TRBV19 with TRBJ2-1, with 14 bases that match TRBD2. Germline lookup yields CDR1 LNHDA and CDR2 SQIVND (reference sequence). Unmatched junction bases numbered 12, after V lost 6 bases and J lost 8 bases. The CDR3 extends over 17 amino acids. CDR3 loop: CASSASGLAGVLHEQFF. The CDR3 region has the DNA TGTGCCAGTAGCGCTTCGGGACTAGCGGGAGTTTTGCATGAGCAGTTCTTC.

The chain joins TRBV28 to TRBJ2-7; D uncertain. V shed 6 bases and J shed 3 bases, with 15 bases lying between them. CDR1 is MDHEN and CDR2 is SYDVKM in the germline V gene. This CDR3 is built from 14 residues. CDR3 DNA sequence: TGTGCCAGCAGGCCCTTAGCCTCCCTCTACGAGCAGTACTTC. It yields the protein CASRPLASLYEQYF.

This clone was found a few times. This chain joins TRBV10-3 and TRBJ2-7; 10 nucleotides agree with TRBD1. CDR1 and CDR2 from the germline V gene are ENHRY and SYGVKD. The ends lost 8 bases at V and 4 bases at J; junction bases unmatched: 5. This CDR3 is built from 13 residues. Written as DNA, the CDR3 is TGTGCCATCTCCTCGGGACAGGGGTACGAGCAGTACTTC. Its protein product is CAISSGQGYEQYF.

This clone was seen a few times. The chain recombines TRBV18 with TRBJ1-2; D not resolved. The germline V gene encodes CDR1 KGHSH and CDR2 LQKENI. Trimming removed 6 bases at V and 8 bases at J, with 22 bases between. The CDR3 has 15 residues. CDR3 nucleotide sequence: TGTGCCAGCTCGCCGGGATTCGAAAAGAATAAGGGCTACACCTTC. It is translated as CASSPGFEKNKGYTF.

This clone was detected only a few times. The genes are TRBV5-1 and TRBJ2-5, with 9 bases matching TRBD1. CDR1 is SGHRS, CDR2 YFSETQ, per germline. The CDR3 covers 15 residues. Trimming cost V 0 bases and J 7 bases; bases outside gene matches: 7. The CDR3 sequence is CASSLGTGGVGTQYF. The CDR3 nucleotides read TGCGCCAGCAGCTTGGGAACAGGGGGCGTCGGGACCCAGTACTTC.

The gene calls are TRBV19 and TRBJ1-1; possible D gene TRBD1, 5 bases. V lost 2 bases and J lost 4, with 17 bases in between. This CDR3 spans 16 amino acids. Germline values: CDR1 LNHDA, CDR2 SQIVND (reference sequence). The CDR3 spells CASSISAGRGGTEAFF. The DNA for the CDR3 is TGTGCCAGTAGTATATCGGCGGGACGTGGGGGCACTGAAGCTTTCTTT.

The chain employs TRBV6-1 and TRBJ2-3; perhaps TRBD2 as D (6 bases). Per the germline V gene, CDR1 is MNHNS and CDR2 is SASEGT. V lost 6 bases and J 10 bases, leaving 17 bases between the germline ends. This CDR3 is 13 amino acids long. DNA for the CDR3: TGTGCCAGCAGACCCCGGGAGCTGGAAGCGCAGTATTTT. Its translation: CASRPRELEAQYF.

The V call is TRBV4-3, the J call TRBJ1-5, with 11 bases aligning to TRBD1. J gave up 5 bases and V 0 bases, and 9 bases lay outside the gene matches. The CDR3 spans 18 residues. Germline CDR1 reads LGHNA; CDR2 reads YSLEER. CDR3 loop: CASSQENSGTGGYQPQHF. As DNA, the CDR3 is TGCGCCAGCAGCCAAGAAAACTCCGGGACAGGGGGATATCAGCCCCAGCATTTT.

The chain employs TRBV11-3 and TRBJ2-5; TRBD2 aligns across 13 bases. The CDR3 covers 20 residues. V shed 7 bases and J 5 bases; nucleotides not matched to a gene: 22. Germline CDR1 SGHNT, CDR2 YENEEA. CDR3 in amino acids: CASTVRPPTSGRPIMETQYF. In DNA form, the CDR3 reads TGTGCCAGCACCGTACGCCCGCCGACTAGCGGGAGGCCCATTATGGAGACCCAGTACTTC.

This clone was detected only a few times. The rearrangement joins TRBV2 to TRBJ1-1; 7 nucleotides agree with TRBD1. J lost 4 bases, V lost 3 bases, and 8 bases had no gene match. Germline values: CDR1 SNHLY, CDR2 FYNNEI. CDR3 length: 15 amino acids. The CDR3 loop is CASSEPQGEGTEAFF. The DNA for the CDR3 is TGTGCCAGCAGTGAGCCCCAGGGGGAAGGCACTGAAGCTTTCTTT.

This clone has a handful of counts. This chain links TRBV7-8 with TRBJ1-5; no clear D gene. The CDR3 loop spans 16 amino acids. CDR1 and CDR2 (germline): SGHVS, FQNEAQ. V lost 5 bases and J lost 7, with 21 bases in between. CDR3 sequence reads: CASSPYYGSSKQPQHF. The CDR3 DNA follows: TGTGCCAGCAGCCCCTACTATGGTAGTTCTAAGCAGCCCCAGCATTTT.

The chain links TRBV4-2 to TRBJ1-5; the D is unclear. V lost 0 bases and J 9 bases, leaving 9 bases between the germline ends. This CDR3 is 13 amino acids long. Looked up from germline, CDR1 is LGHNA and CDR2 is YNFKEQ. The CDR3 DNA sequence: TGTGCCAGCAGCCAAGATGGAGGTACGCCCCAGCATTTT. This gives the protein CASSQDGGTPQHF.

This CDR3 is CASSSRGQGEKLFF. The CDR3, as DNA: TGTGCCAGCAGCTCCAGGGGACAGGGAGAAAAACTGTTTTTT. The chain has TRBV13 and TRBJ1-4; 9 bases match TRBD1. CDR1 and CDR2 (germline): PRHDT, FYEKMQ (reference sequence). V was clipped by 4 bases and J by 8 bases; unmatched bases: 5. This CDR3 contains 14 residues.

This clone was counted a few times. This chain uses TRBV4-1 with TRBJ2-5, with 7 bases fitting TRBD2. Germline V lookup: CDR1 MGHRA, CDR2 YSYEKL. The junction had 7 bases not matched to a gene; V was cut back by 1 base and J by 5 bases. The CDR3 has 15 residues. The CDR3 nucleotides are TGCGCCAGCAGCCAAGGTGGGAGGGCCGAGGAGACCCAGTACTTC. This codes for CASSQGGRAEETQYF.

The table lists this clone with a few counts. The chain carries TRBV5-6 and TRBJ1-6; TRBD1 aligns across 11 bases. The CDR3 runs to 15 residues. Germline CDR1 reads SGHDT; CDR2 reads YYEEEE. V lost 4 bases, J lost 6 bases, and 3 bases stayed unmatched. The CDR3, as DNA: TGTGCCAGCAGCCCGGACAGGGGGCTTAATTCACCCCTCCACTTT. Protein: CASSPDRGLNSPLHF.